This is a list of T cell receptor beta chains from one sample in a study of shared clonotypes between healthy human individuals. The table came from immunoSEQ multiplex PCR; TCRdb's copy has only in-frame clones and leaves some out. This sample has about 490,000 clones, with 78% found just once. Sequenced input: PBMCs. The origin of the receptors is a woman between 35 and 50 years old in good health. Some clones in this sample may be carry-over from other donors' samples. Each CDR3 is given with its conserved first and last residue. The D gene is left open where the match is weak. Clone size is given for some rows only: seen once, a few or many times, or a class if the clone is expanded.

V gene,D gene,J gene,clone size,CDR3 protein,CDR3 DNA
TRBV29-1,.,TRBJ1-4,.,CSVSPRGQGEKLFF,TGCAGCGTTTCACCTAGGGGACAAGGGGAAAAACTGTTTTTT
TRBV28,TRBD2,TRBJ2-7,.,CASSPPSGRGGEQYF,TGTGCCAGCAGTCCCCCCAGCGGGAGGGGGGGCGAGCAGTACTTC
TRBV7-6,TRBD1,TRBJ1-4,once,CASSSQTGTSDRGIYEKLFF,TGTGCCAGCAGCTCCCAGACAGGGACTTCGGACAGGGGAATTTATGAAAAACTGTTTTTT
TRBV10-3,.,TRBJ2-2,.,CAISESATGELFF,TGTGCCATCAGTGAGTCGGCTACCGGGGAGCTGTTTTTT
TRBV7-6,TRBD2,TRBJ2-3,few,CASSLTHTSGRWDTQYF,TGTGCCAGCAGCTTGACCCACACTAGCGGGAGGTGGGATACGCAGTATTTT
TRBV9,.,TRBJ1-2,once,CASSVRGGDFYGYTF,TGTGCCAGCAGCGTCCGCGGGGGCGACTTCTATGGCTACACCTTC
TRBV28,.,TRBJ2-5,few,CASSLSGSGETQYF,TGTGCCAGCAGTTTATCAGGGTCGGGGGAGACCCAGTACTTC
TRBV4-3,.,TRBJ2-5,.,CASSQDGAGAETQYF,TGCGCCAGCAGCCAAGATGGAGCAGGGGCAGAGACCCAGTACTTC
TRBV28,.,TRBJ2-3,.,CASNYRDTQYF,TGTGCCAGCAACTACCGAGATACGCAGTATTTT
TRBV6-6,TRBD1,TRBJ1-4,many,CASSEQGGGEKLFF,TGTGCCAGCAGTGAGCAGGGGGGAGGCGAAAAACTGTTTTTT
TRBV5-1,TRBD1,TRBJ2-3,.,CASSTDRGLSDTQYF,TGCGCCAGCAGCACGGACAGGGGGCTTTCAGATACGCAGTATTTT
TRBV28,.,TRBJ1-2,.,CASRPSNYGYTF,TGTGCCAGCAGGCCGTCAAACTATGGCTACACCTTC
TRBV28,.,TRBJ2-7,few,CASSLYGNTYEQYF,TGTGCCAGCAGTTTATACGGGAATACCTACGAGCAGTACTTC
TRBV7-9,.,TRBJ1-1,.,CASSLVLRAGTEAFF,TGTGCCAGCAGCTTAGTTCTCCGGGCTGGCACTGAAGCTTTCTTT
TRBV5-1,.,TRBJ1-1,.,CASSPTENTEAFF,TGCGCCAGCAGCCCTACAGAGAACACTGAAGCTTTCTTT
TRBV5-4,TRBD2,TRBJ2-2,many,CASSNLAGGGTGELFF,TGTGCCAGCAGCAACTTAGCGGGAGGTGGCACCGGGGAGCTGTTTTTT
TRBV18,.,TRBJ2-3,.,CASSPPSEDTQYF,TGTGCCAGCTCACCACCGTCGGAAGATACGCAGTATTTT
TRBV5-4,TRBD1,TRBJ2-2,.,CASSYPRDRNTGELFF,TGTGCCAGCAGCTACCCCCGGGACAGAAACACCGGGGAGCTGTTTTTT
TRBV30,TRBD2,TRBJ2-1,.,CAWSYGLAGENEQFF,TGTGCCTGGAGCTACGGACTAGCGGGAGAGAATGAGCAGTTCTTC
TRBV7-2,.,TRBJ1-2,.,CASSLRISGDGYTF,TGTGCCAGCAGCTTAAGGATAAGTGGGGATGGCTACACCTTC
TRBV7-7,.,TRBJ1-1,.,CASSPLGQTNTEAFF,TGTGCTAGCAGTCCCCTTGGGCAGACGAACACTGAAGCTTTCTTT
TRBV2,TRBD2,TRBJ2-1,many,CASSESAGGGYEQFF,TGTGCCAGCAGTGAGTCAGCGGGAGGTGGCTATGAGCAGTTCTTC
TRBV27,TRBD1,TRBJ2-7,.,CASSRDRVRFYEQYF,TGTGCCAGCTCCCGGGACAGGGTTAGGTTCTACGAGCAGTACTTC
TRBV29-1,TRBD1,TRBJ2-1,.,CSVGDRARYNEQFF,TGCAGCGTTGGCGACAGGGCCCGCTACAATGAGCAGTTCTTC
TRBV4-1,.,TRBJ2-5,.,CASSLGPGQETQYF,TGCGCCAGCAGCCTTGGACCCGGCCAAGAGACCCAGTACTTC
TRBV29-1,.,TRBJ2-5,.,CSVMGGEQYF,TGCAGCGTGATGGGGGGAGAGCAGTACTTC
TRBV27,TRBD1,TRBJ1-1,.,CASSLRQGFTEAFF,TGTGCCAGCAGCCTTAGACAGGGGTTCACTGAAGCTTTCTTT
TRBV7-3,TRBD1,TRBJ1-1,few,CASSPRQGATEAFF,TGTGCCAGCAGCCCCCGGCAGGGGGCTACTGAAGCTTTCTTT
TRBV7-9,.,TRBJ2-1,.,CASSLASHSLGVYNEQFF,TGTGCCAGCAGCCTCGCGAGCCATTCCCTCGGGGTCTACAATGAGCAGTTCTTC
TRBV6-6,.,TRBJ2-5,.,CASSYTGEIGETQYF,TGTGCCAGCAGTTATACGGGAGAGATAGGAGAGACCCAGTACTTC
TRBV9,TRBD2,TRBJ2-7,few,CASSVDPSGNYEQYF,TGTGCCAGCAGCGTAGATCCTAGCGGGAACTACGAGCAGTACTTC
TRBV30,TRBD1,TRBJ1-2,once,CAWIRTGDNGYTF,TGTGCCTGGATACGGACAGGGGATAATGGCTACACCTTC
TRBV7-9,.,TRBJ1-1,.,CASSLVANTEAFF,TGTGCCAGCAGCTTAGTTGCTAACACTGAAGCTTTCTTT
TRBV19,TRBD1,TRBJ1-4,.,CASSLGQGEKLFF,TGTGCCAGTAGTTTAGGACAGGGAGAAAAACTGTTTTTT
TRBV2,TRBD2,TRBJ2-5,.,CASTLAGAQETQYF,TGTGCCAGCACTTTGGCGGGAGCCCAAGAGACCCAGTACTTC
TRBV4-3,.,TRBJ2-7,.,CASSQNMNSYEQYF,TGCGCCAGCAGCCAAAACATGAACAGCTACGAGCAGTACTTC
TRBV6-1,.,TRBJ2-2,.,CASTNGYTGELFF,TGTGCCAGCACAAACGGCTACACCGGGGAGCTGTTTTTT
TRBV20-1,.,TRBJ1-1,.,CSARRWTEAFF,TGCAGTGCTAGAAGGTGGACTGAAGCTTTCTTT
TRBV7-3,.,TRBJ2-5,.,CASSLSTQETQYF,TGTGCCAGCAGCTTATCCACCCAAGAGACCCAGTACTTC
TRBV2,TRBD1,TRBJ1-2,.,CASSERGQNYGYTF,TGTGCCAGCAGTGAAAGGGGACAGAACTATGGCTACACCTTC
TRBV7-9,TRBD1,TRBJ1-1,.,CASSGRTGNTGAFF,TGTGCCAGCAGCGGGCGGACAGGGAACACTGGAGCTTTCTTT
TRBV6-5,.,TRBJ2-1,.,CASSRGRRYNEQFF,TGTGCCAGCAGTCGGGGGAGGAGATACAATGAGCAGTTCTTC
TRBV6-6,.,TRBJ2-2,.,CASSYSIGQYTGELFF,TGTGCCAGCAGTTACTCGATTGGACAGTACACCGGGGAGCTGTTTTTT
TRBV5-1,.,TRBJ2-7,.,CASSLSMATGPYEQYF,TGCGCCAGCAGCTTATCCATGGCGACAGGCCCTTACGAGCAGTACTTC